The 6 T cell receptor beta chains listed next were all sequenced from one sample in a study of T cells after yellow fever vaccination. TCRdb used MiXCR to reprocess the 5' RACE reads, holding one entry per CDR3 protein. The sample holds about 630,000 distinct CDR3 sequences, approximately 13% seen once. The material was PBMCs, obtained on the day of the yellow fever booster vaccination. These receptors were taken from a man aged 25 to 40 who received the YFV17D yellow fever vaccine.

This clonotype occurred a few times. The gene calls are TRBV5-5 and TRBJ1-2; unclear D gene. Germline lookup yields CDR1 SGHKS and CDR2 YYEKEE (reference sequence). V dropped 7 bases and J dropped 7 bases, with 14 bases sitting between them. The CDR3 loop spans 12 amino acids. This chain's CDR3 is CASGSTELGYTF. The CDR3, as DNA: TGTGCCAGCGGATCAACGGAGCTTGGCTACACCTTC.

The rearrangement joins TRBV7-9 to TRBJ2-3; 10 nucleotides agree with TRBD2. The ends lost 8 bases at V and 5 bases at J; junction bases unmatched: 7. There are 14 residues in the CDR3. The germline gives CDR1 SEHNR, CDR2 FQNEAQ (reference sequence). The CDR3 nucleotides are TGTGCCAGCTGGGCTAGCGGGAGATTAGATACGCAGTATTTT. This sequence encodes CASWASGRLDTQYF.

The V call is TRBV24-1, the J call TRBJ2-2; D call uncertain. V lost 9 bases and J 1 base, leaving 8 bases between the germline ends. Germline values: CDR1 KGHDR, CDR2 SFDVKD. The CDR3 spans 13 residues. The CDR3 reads CATQAGNTGELFF. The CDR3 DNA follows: TGTGCCACCCAGGCAGGGAACACCGGGGAGCTGTTTTTT.

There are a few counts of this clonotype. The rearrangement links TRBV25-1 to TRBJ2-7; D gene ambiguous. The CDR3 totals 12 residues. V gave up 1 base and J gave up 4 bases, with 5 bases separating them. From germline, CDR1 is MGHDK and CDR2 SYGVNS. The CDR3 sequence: CASSESWYEQYF. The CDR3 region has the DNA TGTGCCAGCAGTGAATCTTGGTACGAGCAGTACTTC.

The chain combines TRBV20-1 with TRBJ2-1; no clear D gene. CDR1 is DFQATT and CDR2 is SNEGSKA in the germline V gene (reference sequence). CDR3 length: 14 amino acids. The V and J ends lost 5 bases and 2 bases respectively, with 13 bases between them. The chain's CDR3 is CSAPLSRPYNEQFF. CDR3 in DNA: TGCAGTGCTCCCCTTAGCAGGCCCTACAATGAGCAGTTCTTC.

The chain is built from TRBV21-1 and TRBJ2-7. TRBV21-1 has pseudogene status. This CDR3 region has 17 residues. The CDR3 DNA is TGTGCCAGCAGCAAAGGTGGGCTTAGAGACTTGGGCTACGAGCAGTACTTC. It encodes CASSKGGLRDLGYEQYF.